Each of the 18 T cell receptor beta chains below was sequenced from the same sample in a study of neoadjuvant anti-PD-1 for oral cavity cancer. Profiling relied on immunoSEQ multiplex PCR, and the TCRdb table lists in-frame clones only, not all of them. The table has about 62,000 clones, 65% to 85% seen once. The sequenced sample was PBMCs, obtained before nivolumab (anti-PD-1) treatment. Receptor source: a person aged 40 to 85 with oral cavity squamous cell carcinoma.

This clone occurred once. The chain is built from TRBV11-2 and TRBJ1-1; maybe TRBD1 (6 bases). V was trimmed by 5 bases and J by 4 bases, leaving 11 bases between them. Germline V gene lookup returns CDR1 SGHAT and CDR2 FQNNGV. The length of the CDR3 is 13 residues. CDR3 region: CASSLEGGTEAFF. DNA of the CDR3: TGTGCCAGCAGCCTCGAGGGGGGCACTGAAGCTTTCTTT.

The V call is TRBV11-2, the J call TRBJ2-2, with 9 bases lining up with TRBD2. V lost 1 base to trimming and J lost 3 bases; unmatched junction nucleotides: 3. This CDR3 comprises 16 residues. Germline assignment: CDR1 SGHAT and CDR2 FQNNGV. Here the CDR3 DNA reads TGTGCCAGCAGCTTAGTTATAGCGGGGGACACCGGGGAGCTGTTTTTT. Encoded protein: CASSLVIAGDTGELFF.

The genes are TRBV9 and TRBJ2-5; D is uncertain. The V gene's germline CDR1 is SGDLS and CDR2 YYNGEE. With 0 bases removed from V and 4 bases from J, the gap between germline ends came to 13 bases. The CDR3 covers 15 residues. CDR3 DNA sequence: TGTGCCAGCAGCGTAGCTCTAAGCCTAGGAGAGACCCAGTACTTC. Amino acid sequence: CASSVALSLGETQYF.

The chain has TRBV29-1 and TRBJ2-1; TRBD2 agrees at 13 bases. Per germline, CDR1 SQVTM and CDR2 ANQGSEA. CDR3 length equals 14 residues. V lost 6 bases, J lost 4 bases, and 3 bases stayed unmatched. CDR3 sequence (DNA): TGCAGCGTCCTGACTAGCGGGGGGTACAATGAGCAGTTCTTC. Protein sequence: CSVLTSGGYNEQFF.

The chain combines TRBV6-5 with TRBJ1-2, with TRBD1 as a possible D gene (5 bases). The CDR3 is 15 residues long. V dropped 7 bases and J dropped 6 bases, with 21 bases sitting between them. CDR1 and CDR2 (germline): MNHEY, SVGAGI. CDR3 bases: TGTGCCAGCACCGATCGCAGGGTGACGAGGGATGGCTACACCTTC. It codes for CASTDRRVTRDGYTF.

The chain joins TRBV5-5 to TRBJ1-4; the D is unclear. Trimming removed 0 bases from V and 6 bases from J, with 15 bases in between. Looked up from germline, CDR1 is SGHKS and CDR2 is YYEKEE (reference sequence). The CDR3 contains 16 residues. The CDR3 coding sequence is TGTGCCAGCAGCTTGGGCGCGACGGCCCGCTATGAAAAACTGTTTTTT. Translated, it gives CASSLGATARYEKLFF.

The V call is TRBV7-6, the J call TRBJ2-7; a weak D match, TRBD1 (6 bases). The germline CDR1 and CDR2 sequences are SGHVS and FNYEAQ. V was cut by 1 base and J by 3 bases, with 10 bases left in between. This CDR3 has 14 amino acids. Written as DNA, the CDR3 is TGTGCCAGCAGCTTAGAGGCAGGGGTCTACGAGCAGTACTTC. Residues: CASSLEAGVYEQYF.

The gene calls are TRBV7-2 and TRBJ1-2; no clear D. CDR1 is SGHTA, CDR2 FQGNSA, per germline. V lost 5 bases, J lost 0 bases, and 7 bases lay in between. The CDR3 length is 13 residues. Written as DNA, the CDR3 is TGTGCCAGCAGCGGCGGGGCTAACTATGGCTACACCTTC. Protein sequence: CASSGGANYGYTF.

This rearrangement joins TRBV28 to TRBJ1-5; D possibly corresponds to TRBD1 (6 bases). CDR1 and CDR2 (germline): MDHEN, SYDVKM. The V end was cut by 7 bases, the J end by 3 bases, with 19 bases between. The CDR3 is 16 residues long. CDR3 protein: CASKPRDMSFNQPQHF. DNA for the CDR3: TGTGCCAGCAAACCCAGGGACATGAGTTTCAATCAGCCCCAGCATTTT.

This chain connects TRBV5-1 to TRBJ1-1; no clear D gene. The ends were cut back, 4 bases at V and 3 bases at J, with 16 bases in the middle. The CDR3 has 15 amino acids. Germline-derived CDR1 and CDR2 are SGHRS and YFSETQ. The CDR3 DNA follows: TGCGCCAGCAGCCTGGGGTCCTATGAATACACTGAAGCTTTCTTT. Amino acids: CASSLGSYEYTEAFF.

The genes are TRBV14 and TRBJ2-1; 7 bases line up with TRBD2. Germline-derived CDR1 and CDR2 are SGHDN and FVKESK. The CDR3 spans 18 residues. V lost 1 base to trimming and J lost 6 bases; unmatched junction nucleotides: 15. DNA of the CDR3: TGTGCCAGCAGCCAAGCCGCCTGGTTAGGGAGGGCCCTCAATGAGCAGTTCTTC. Protein: CASSQAAWLGRALNEQFF.

This chain links TRBV15 with TRBJ2-3; unclear D gene. Germline V CDR1 and CDR2: LNHNV, YYDKDF (reference sequence). V was trimmed by 0 bases and J by 5 bases, leaving 6 bases between them. This CDR3 region has 13 residues. The CDR3 sequence is CATSRDLGDTQYF. The CDR3 DNA sequence: TGTGCCACCAGCAGAGATCTAGGAGATACGCAGTATTTT.

This clone was detected only once. The V call is TRBV5-5, the J call TRBJ2-5, with 8 positions matching TRBD2. The V gene end was trimmed by 1 base and the J gene end by 2 bases; junction bases not matched to a gene: 7. Germline V lookup: CDR1 SGHKS, CDR2 YYEKEE (reference sequence). The CDR3 is made up of 16 amino acids. CDR3 amino acids: CASSLYGGGSQETQYF. In DNA form, the CDR3 reads TGTGCCAGCAGCTTGTACGGCGGGGGGTCTCAAGAGACCCAGTACTTC.

This chain joins TRBV5-1 and TRBJ2-4, with D perhaps matching TRBD1 (6 bases). CDR3 size: 15 residues. The germline V gene has CDR1 SGHRS and CDR2 YFSETQ. Between the trimmed V and J ends, which lost 4 bases and 0 bases, there was a span of 11 bases. This CDR3 is CASSLGQLAKNIQYF. The CDR3 bases are TGCGCCAGCAGCCTTGGACAGCTAGCCAAAAACATTCAGTACTTC.

V is TRBV6-6 and J is TRBJ1-3; D remains unclear. Trimming took 6 bases from V and 4 from J, leaving 7 bases between them. The germline V gene has CDR1 MNHNY and CDR2 SVGAGI (reference sequence). The CDR3 is 12 residues long. The CDR3 DNA reads as TGTGCCAGCAGCCCGAGCGGAAACACCATATATTTT. Translation: CASSPSGNTIYF.

The chain combines TRBV5-6 with TRBJ1-4; D not certain. The CDR3 has 16 residues. CDR1 SGHDT and CDR2 YYEEEE come from the germline V gene. The germline V and J ends were trimmed by 2 bases and 0 bases, with 11 bases remaining between them. The CDR3 DNA reads as TGTGCCAGCAGCTTAGCGGGATTTACAACTAATGAAAAACTGTTTTTT. Its protein product is CASSLAGFTTNEKLFF.

The chain employs TRBV19 and TRBJ2-6, with TRBD1 matching 8 bases. After removal of 4 bases from V and 2 bases from J, the junction contained 4 bases not matched to a gene. The CDR3 extends over 16 amino acids. The V gene's germline CDR1 is LNHDA and CDR2 SQIVND (reference sequence). In DNA, the CDR3 is TGTGCCAGTAGTAGAACACAGGGGGCTGGGGCCAACGTCCTGACTTTC. This codes for CASSRTQGAGANVLTF.

V usage is TRBV5-1 and J usage is TRBJ1-1; D is unresolved. V was trimmed by 4 bases and J by 2 bases, leaving 15 bases between them. Germline-derived CDR1 and CDR2 are SGHRS and YFSETQ. This CDR3 region has 15 residues. The CDR3 coding sequence is TGCGCCAGCAGCCCCTTAGGAGGGCCAAACACTGAAGCTTTCTTT. Amino acid sequence: CASSPLGGPNTEAFF.